This is a list of T cell receptor beta chains from one sample in a study of blood T cell repertoires in COVID-19. The protocol was immunoSEQ multiplex PCR, while the TCRdb copy is restricted to in-frame clones and leaves out a portion. The sample has about 220,000 clones; 70% to 85% are singletons. The sample taken for sequencing was PBMCs or T cells enriched from blood (not recorded which). These TCRs come from a woman aged 40 to 50 with acute COVID-19. CDR3s include the opening cysteine and the closing phenylalanine or tryptophan. The order of the fields is D gene, J gene, V gene, clone size, CDR3 protein, CDR3 DNA. D genes are given only for firm matches. Part of the rows lack a size; the others show once, few, many or a class for expanded clones.

D: NA; J: TRBJ2-3; V: TRBV2; size: NA; CDR3: CASRLADTQYF; DNA: TGTGCCAGCAGACTAGCAGATACGCAGTATTTT
D: NA; J: TRBJ1-2; V: TRBV12-3/TRBV12-4; size: NA; CDR3: CASSTGQNGYTF; DNA: TGTGCCAGCAGTACCGGACAGAATGGCTACACCTTC
D: TRBD1; J: TRBJ2-5; V: TRBV5-1; size: NA; CDR3: CASSLNPRDRGETQYF; DNA: TGCGCCAGCAGCTTGAATCCCCGGGACAGGGGGGAGACCCAGTACTTC
D: NA; J: TRBJ2-2; V: TRBV6-5; size: NA; CDR3: CASSYYLFHTGELFF; DNA: TGTGCCAGCAGTTATTATCTTTTTCACACCGGGGAGCTGTTTTTT
D: TRBD1; J: TRBJ2-3; V: TRBV19; size: once; CDR3: CASRDPGQGSDTQYF; DNA: TGTGCCAGTAGAGATCCGGGACAGGGATCAGATACGCAGTATTTT
D: NA; J: TRBJ1-3; V: TRBV4-2; size: NA; CDR3: CASSQDSPDTIYF; DNA: TGTGCCAGCAGCCAAGATAGTCCGGACACCATATATTTT
D: NA; J: TRBJ2-1; V: TRBV20-1; size: NA; CDR3: CSRGAYNEQFF; DNA: TGCAGCCGGGGAGCCTACAATGAGCAGTTCTTC
D: NA; J: TRBJ1-5; V: TRBV24-1; size: NA; CDR3: CATSDPGARQPQHF; DNA: TGTGCCACCAGTGATCCTGGGGCCAGACAGCCCCAGCATTTT
D: NA; J: TRBJ1-5; V: TRBV5-5; size: NA; CDR3: CASSPRTINQPQHF; DNA: TGTGCCAGCAGTCCGAGGACAATCAATCAGCCCCAGCATTTT
D: NA; J: TRBJ2-7; V: TRBV3-1/TRBV3-2; size: few; CDR3: CASSQDLGPYEQYF; DNA: TGTGCCAGCAGCCAAGATCTGGGGCCCTACGAGCAGTACTTC